This T cell receptor beta chain was recovered during a study of T cells after yellow fever vaccination. Germline assignment: CDR1 SGHTA and CDR2 FQGNSA. The CDR3 length is 15 residues. Trimming pared 4 bases from V and 0 bases from J, leaving 9 bases between. This clonotype was counted many times. TCRdb independently ran MiXCR on the 5' RACE reads; one entry per CDR3 protein. The sample has some 120,000 distinct CDR3 sequences, under 8.5% seen once; the top ten hold roughly 2.6%. Sequenced material: CD4+ T cells sorted from PBMCs, taken 10 days after the first yellow fever vaccination. The chain is built from TRBV7-2 and TRBJ1-4; D is uncertain. This TCR came from a man younger than 35 who received the YFV17D yellow fever vaccine. The CDR3 DNA reads as TGTGCCAGCAGCTCCCGCAGTGCAACTAATGAAAAACTGTTTTTT. Its protein is CASSSRSATNEKLFF.